These 20 T cell receptor beta chains share one sample of origin, sequenced in a study of T cells in Graves' hyperthyroidism and ophthalmopathy. There were TCR beta CDR3 regions amplified from RNA transcripts. The primer set for the first-round RT-PCR of the TCR CDR3 was HTBI. One entry per CDR3 protein results from TCRdb running MiXCR on the multiplex PCR reads. This repertoire shows more than 550,000 distinct CDR3 sequences, approximately 15% found once; its top ten account for about 14%. The specimen was blood. These TCRs come from a middle-aged man with Graves' hyperthyroidism.

V gene TRBV20-1 combines with J gene TRBJ1-1, with D hard to call. The CDR3 runs to 13 residues. Trimming cost V 3 bases and J 3 bases, with 11 bases left between them. Germline V gives CDR1 DFQATT, CDR2 SNEGSKA (reference sequence). The CDR3, as DNA: TGCAGTGCTAGGGCCGGCCGAGACACTGAAGCTTTCTTT. Translating it yields CSARAGRDTEAFF.

This clonotype was seen just once. Written as DNA, the CDR3 is TGTGCCAGCAGTTACTCGAGTTTTCCATTACAAGAGACCCAGTACTTC. Its translation: CASSYSSFPLQETQYF. This chain joins TRBV6-5 and TRBJ2-5; no clear D. CDR1 is MNHEY and CDR2 is SVGAGI in the germline V gene. This CDR3 is built from 16 residues. V was clipped by 0 bases and J by 2 bases, with 13 bases between them.

J is TRBJ1-2 and V is TRBV19; tentatively, D is TRBD1 (6 bases). Germline lookup yields CDR1 LNHDA and CDR2 SQIVND (reference sequence). This CDR3 comprises 14 residues. Trimming took 7 bases from V and 5 from J, leaving 17 bases between them. CDR3 sequence: CASTPRARGYGYTF. As DNA, the CDR3 is TGTGCCAGTACTCCCAGGGCCAGGGGTTATGGCTACACCTTC. Full variable domain (missing parts from reference TRBV19 and TRBJ1-2): DGGITQSPKYLFRKEGQNVTLSCEQNLNHDAMYWYRQDPGQGLRLIYYSQIVNDFQKGDIAEGYSVSREKKESFPLTVTSAQKNPTAFYLCASTPRARGYGYTFGSGTRLTVV.

The rearrangement joins TRBV5-1 to TRBJ2-1; possibly TRBD2 for D (5 bases). The germline CDR1 and CDR2 sequences are SGHRS and YFSETQ. V shed 0 bases and J shed 9 bases, with 16 bases lying between them. This CDR3 is built from 15 residues. This CDR3 reads CASSLVPPDYGEQFF. The CDR3 DNA follows: TGCGCCAGCAGCTTGGTACCACCCGACTATGGTGAGCAGTTCTTC.

The sample holds many counts of this clonotype. V usage is TRBV30 and J usage is TRBJ2-1; D is ambiguous. V lost 0 bases and J 8 bases, leaving 8 bases between the germline ends. The CDR3 runs 12 residues. Germline V gene data show CDR1 as GTSNPN and CDR2 as SVGIG (reference sequence). The CDR3, as DNA: TGTGCCTGGAGTGTCGGTCGTGATGAGCAGTTCTTC. As protein: CAWSVGRDEQFF.

In its sample, this clonotype was seen a few times. The chain uses TRBV9 and TRBJ2-5, with a weak D call TRBD1 (6 bases). The CDR3 contains 14 residues. CDR1 and CDR2 (germline): SGDLS, YYNGEE. The V end lost 4 bases, the J end lost 5 bases, and 15 bases lay between the germline ends. The CDR3 nucleotides are TGTGCCAGCAGCCCCGGGACCACAGGGGAGACCCAGTACTTC. Translating gives CASSPGTTGETQYF.

Only one count was recorded for this clonotype. The V gene is TRBV7-2, the J gene TRBJ2-3; no clear D gene. The CDR3 is made up of 16 amino acids. V was trimmed by 0 bases and J by 5 bases, leaving 15 bases between them. Germline CDR1 reads SGHTA; CDR2 reads FQGNSA. The CDR3 region is CASSLAHGYYRDTQYF. The CDR3 DNA sequence: TGTGCCAGCAGCTTAGCGCATGGGTACTACCGAGATACGCAGTATTTT.

The sample holds many counts of this clonotype. J is TRBJ1-1 and V is TRBV27; maybe TRBD1 (5 bases). V was shortened by 4 bases and J by 5 bases, with 14 bases between the two germline ends. Germline CDR1 and CDR2: MNHEY and SMNVEV (reference sequence). The CDR3 has 14 amino acids. The chain's CDR3 is CASSSQGEGTEAFF. The CDR3 region has the DNA TGTGCCAGCAGTTCACAAGGGGAAGGGACTGAAGCTTTCTTT.

The sample holds many counts of this clonotype. The chain combines TRBV12-3 or TRBV12-4 with TRBJ1-2; D possibly corresponds to TRBD1 (5 bases). The CDR3 extends over 15 amino acids. V lost 7 bases, J lost 1 base, and 16 bases lay in between. Here the CDR3 reads CASNRAGGGNYGYTF. DNA of the CDR3: TGTGCCAGCAATAGAGCGGGTGGGGGTAACTATGGCTACACCTTC.

This clonotype appeared many times. The DNA of the CDR3 is TGTGCCAGCAGCTACGCCGGGGGGATAGGGGCGGCCAAAAACATTCAGTACTTC. Translation: CASSYAGGIGAAKNIQYF. The gene calls are TRBV11-2 and TRBJ2-4, with 7 nucleotides matching TRBD2. The germline V gene has CDR1 SGHAT and CDR2 FQNNGV. Losses at the gene ends were 4 bases for V and 1 base for J; bases not matched to a gene: 13. The CDR3 is 18 residues long. Looking up the rest from reference TRBV11-2 and TRBJ2-4 gives the full variable domain: EAGVAQSPRYKIIEKRQSVAFWCNPISGHATLYWYQQILGQGPKLLIQFQNNGVVDDSQLPKDRFSAERLKGVDSTLKIQPAKLEDSAVYLCASSYAGGIGAAKNIQYFGAGTRLSVL.

This clonotype occurred a few times. This chain uses TRBV6-2 or TRBV6-3 with TRBJ2-7; TRBD2 agrees at 8 bases. The trim removed 4 bases at V and 5 bases at J, leaving 16 bases unmatched. The CDR3 is made up of 17 amino acids. The germline CDR1 and CDR2 sequences are MNHEY and SVGEGT. CDR3 DNA: TGTGCCAGCAGTTTTCGACTAGCGCGGAGAGGAGTCGACGAGCAGTACTTC. Protein product: CASSFRLARRGVDEQYF.

This clonotype was seen only a few times. This may be a read error: a much more frequent sequence differs by one nucleotide. The CDR3 ends on some other residue instead of the conserved phenylalanine or tryptophan, so this is likely a read error. V is TRBV12-3 or TRBV12-4 and J is TRBJ2-3, with 13 bases matching TRBD2. The V gene end was trimmed by 6 bases and the J gene end by 0 bases; junction bases not matched to a gene: 6. CDR3 length: 17 residues. The CDR3 nucleotides are TGTGCCAGCAGGGCGACTAGCGGGAGGCTCAGCACAGATACGCAGTATTCT. It codes for CASRATSGRLSTDTQYS.

At least ten counts were recorded for this clonotype. This chain uses TRBV28 with TRBJ1-1; TRBD1 agrees at 7 bases. This CDR3 region has 14 residues. V lost 6 bases, J lost 0 bases, and 4 bases stayed unmatched. Germline CDR1 reads MDHEN; CDR2 reads SYDVKM. The CDR3 DNA reads TGTGCCAGCAGACCCGGGACAGTGAACACTGAAGCTTTCTTT. Amino acid sequence: CASRPGTVNTEAFF.

The V and J genes are TRBV28 and TRBJ2-2, with unresolved D. Germline V gene data show CDR1 as MDHEN and CDR2 as SYDVKM. The length of the CDR3 is 17 residues. Trimming cost V 4 bases and J 0 bases, with 15 bases left between them. The CDR3 DNA is TGTGCCAGCAGTTCTCTGTACGGACCTTCGAACACCGGGGAGCTGTTTTTT. It encodes CASSSLYGPSNTGELFF.

This clonotype was picked up many times. The chain recombines TRBV27 with TRBJ2-1; 9 bases are shared with TRBD2. J was trimmed by 4 bases and V by 6 bases; bases with no gene match: 10. The CDR3 sequence is 16 residues long. Germline V lookup: CDR1 MNHEY, CDR2 SMNVEV (reference sequence). This CDR3 is CASSSLSSGVYNEQFF. DNA for the CDR3: TGTGCCAGCAGCTCTTTATCTAGCGGGGTTTACAATGAGCAGTTCTTC.

A word on this clonotype: Just one base apart from a much larger clone, this may be a read error. The rearrangement links TRBV12-3 or TRBV12-4 to TRBJ1-5; D is uncertain. The CDR3 extends over 13 amino acids. CDR3 bases: TGTGCCAGCAGCCTTGGAACTAATCGGCCCCAGCATTTT. The encoded protein is CASSLGTNRPQHF.

In this sample, this clonotype turned up many times. The chain has TRBV28 and TRBJ2-3; D is possibly TRBD2 (6 bases). Germline lookup yields CDR1 MDHEN and CDR2 SYDVKM. Trimming left V 5 bases short and J 1 base short, with 10 bases between. The CDR3 consists of 14 residues. CDR3 bases: TGTGCCAGCAGTACTGGAGGGGGCACAGATACGCAGTATTTT. Protein: CASSTGGGTDTQYF.

This clonotype was counted at least ten times. V usage is TRBV7-9 and J usage is TRBJ2-3, with D uncertain. The CDR3 has 18 amino acids. CDR1 and CDR2 (germline): SEHNR, FQNEAQ (reference sequence). V was trimmed by 0 bases and J by 2 bases, leaving 18 bases between them. The CDR3 here is CASSLAGGKHTFTDTQYF. The CDR3 coding sequence is TGTGCCAGCAGCTTAGCGGGCGGAAAGCACACTTTCACAGATACGCAGTATTTT.

This clonotype was seen ten or more times. This chain uses TRBV20-1 with TRBJ1-1; D ambiguous. CDR1 and CDR2 (germline): DFQATT, SNEGSKA (reference sequence). The germline V and J ends were trimmed by 3 bases and 2 bases, with 10 bases remaining between them. This CDR3 comprises 13 residues. The CDR3, as DNA: TGCAGTGCTAGGAAGGGTTTAAACACTGAAGCTTTCTTT. Translation gives CSARKGLNTEAFF.

This clonotype was observed at least ten times. In nucleotides, the CDR3 is TGTGCCAGCACTAAGGTTACCGGCACTGAAGCTTTCTTT. Translated, it gives CASTKVTGTEAFF. V usage is TRBV12-3 or TRBV12-4 and J usage is TRBJ1-1; D remains unclear. This CDR3 contains 13 residues. The V end was cut by 7 bases, the J end by 4 bases, with 13 bases between.